One TCR beta chain is described in this entry. The data stem from a study of technical replicates of blood from a handful of donors. CDR1 is MNHEY and CDR2 is SMNVEV in the germline V gene (reference sequence). Trimming took 4 bases from V and 3 from J; bases not matched to a gene: 6. The CDR3 loop spans 15 amino acids. TCRdb keeps only in-frame clones here, not all; method: immunoSEQ multiplex PCR. The sample lists about 100,000 clones, around 95% occurring once. The chain couples TRBV27 to TRBJ2-7, with 10 bases matching TRBD2. The source material was T cells isolated from PBMCs. The receptor's source is a human donor in good health. The CDR3 nucleotides are TGTGCCAGCAGTTACACTAGCGGGAAAGTCTACGAGCAGTACTTC. Translating it yields CASSYTSGKVYEQYF.